This TCR beta chain was recorded in a study of CD8+ T cells in alopecia areata. Study results and caveats: Lesional scalp, especially alopecia totalis/universalis, showed higher clonality than normal scalp. With patients, TCR sharing proved less clear than in mice, a difference possibly related to HLA.

Extracted from the samples, RNA was reverse transcribed into cDNA to serve as the sequencing template. The table came from immunoSEQ multiplex PCR; TCRdb's copy has only in-frame clones and leaves some out. The table shows more than 95,000 clones, with less than 70% occurring only once. A note on this clone: Its matching antigen is unknown.

V lost 1 base and J lost 8; bases outside the gene matches: 2. This CDR3 is 13 amino acids long. The V gene's germline CDR1 is GTSNPN and CDR2 SVGIG (reference sequence). This chain joins TRBV30 and TRBJ1-2; TRBD1 aligns across 12 bases. This sequence originates from a human donor in good health. Material: CD4+ T cells sorted from blood. The CDR3 sequence is CAWSGDRGLGYTF. The CDR3 region has the DNA TGTGCCTGGAGTGGGGACAGGGGGCTAGGCTACACCTTC.